The TCR beta chain under discussion was sequenced for a study of blood T cell repertoires in COVID-19 (dated by TCRdb to 2018 to 2020). Context from the whole study: Collaborator samples came from the United States, Italy and Spain and covered acute and convalescent phases of COVID-19. The material from the prospective study consisted of cDNA or gDNA derived from T cells, B-cell-depleted T cells, or PBMCs. Subjects who had been exposed to COVID-19, were actively infected with it, or had recovered from it provided the deeply sampled blood TCRbeta repertoires that made up the dataset. The repertoires were made available in a free public database intended to serve as a resource for research on the immune response to SARS-CoV-2. The samples were drawn from two sources: the first 160 participants of the ongoing ImmuneRACE study, and 1,000 to 1,500 subjects contributed by 6 global collaborators. The sample metadata nearly always contained a de-identified subject ID, COVID-19 status, age in years and sex. HLA class I and class II types, where available, came from metadata supplied by the sample provider rather than from assay-based typing.

Broad study findings and their caveats: Clinical and demographic metadata were provided uncurated, with the amount varying by source and participant.

The immunoSEQ Assay, a bias-controlled multiplex PCR, was used to amplify TCRbeta CDR3 regions from genomic DNA. For the original study's pipeline: Nucleated cell counts per sample were estimated from amplification of reference gene primers within the assay. To quantify the absolute abundance of each unique TCRbeta CDR3 rearrangement, sequence reads were collapsed and filtered. For each sample, productive Simpson clonality was calculated as the square root of Simpson's diversity index across productive rearrangements. TCRdb took this table from immuneACCESS and kept in-frame rearrangements with V and J called. Such tables lack part of the clones; where checked against another copy, unresolved V genes explain under half of the gap, and the rest is unexplained. V and J calls plus clone size are reproduced from that table; the DNA served to infer D and trimming. A total of about 310,000 clones appear in this sample, around nine tenths of them only once. The top ten hold approximately 5% of the sample.

A remark on this clone: Its specific antigen is unknown. No base quality values were provided; no much bigger clone lies one nucleotide off.

Including cysteine and phenylalanine, the CDR3 has 13 amino acids. Just CDR3 DNA is preserved here, 39 bases in frame from base 1. Germline trimming: 4 bases from V, 7 bases from J; junction bases outside gene matches: 4. Reading the germline V gene (reference sequence) gives CDR1 LNHNV and CDR2 YYDKDF. Participants in the prospective study were aged about 18 to 90 years, lived in 24 United States geographic areas, and enrolled through a virtual design. In the prospective study, cohorts were assigned on the basis of participant-reported clinical history obtained from a screening survey and a study questionnaire. Recovered participants in ImmuneRACE Cohort 3 were defined by two consecutive negative NP/OP PCR tests, clearance by a healthcare professional, or resolution of symptoms. In the prospective study, whole blood, serum and a nasopharyngeal or oropharyngeal swab were collected from each participant by mobile phlebotomists. Participants in the prospective study had the option to provide additional blood draws and questionnaires over an approximately 2-month period. Blood samples from the prospective study were shipped frozen or at room temperature prior to DNA extraction.

Material: PBMCs or T cells enriched from blood (not recorded which). The clonotype was recovered from a man aged 55 to 70 who had recovered from COVID-19. The chain couples TRBV15 to TRBJ1-5; 7 central nucleotides agree with TRBD1. The base sequence is TGTGCCACCAGCATCATAGGGGGCCAGCCCCAGCATTTT. This sequence encodes CATSIIGGQPQHF.